This TCR beta chain was captured in a study of T cells in Graves' hyperthyroidism and ophthalmopathy. Those with hyperthyroidism were 18 to 65 years old, newly diagnosed, and ill for under 2 months. This clonotype was counted ten times or more. No antigen is known for it. Trimming took 3 bases from V and 5 from J, leaving 13 bases between them. CDR1 is ENHRY, CDR2 SYGVKD, per germline. The CDR3 consists of 14 residues. Study-level findings and limits: Ophthalmopathy and stable hyperthyroidism were told apart by a 13 V-J model.

There were TCR beta CDR3 regions amplified from RNA transcripts. Carried out on the TCR CDR3, a first-round RT-PCR used the HTBI primer set. Using its own MiXCR run on the multiplex PCR reads, TCRdb lists one record per CDR3 protein. The sample consists of 550,000 to 650,000 distinct CDR3 sequences, around 15% of them appearing once. The chain is built from TRBV10-3 and TRBJ1-1; D is perhaps TRBD1 (6 bases). The specimen was blood. The source of this sequence is a woman aged 40 to 55 with Graves' hyperthyroidism. CDR3 sequence reads: CAISEQGPGTEAFF. The CDR3 DNA sequence: TGTGCCATCAGTGAACAGGGACCTGGGACTGAAGCTTTCTTT.